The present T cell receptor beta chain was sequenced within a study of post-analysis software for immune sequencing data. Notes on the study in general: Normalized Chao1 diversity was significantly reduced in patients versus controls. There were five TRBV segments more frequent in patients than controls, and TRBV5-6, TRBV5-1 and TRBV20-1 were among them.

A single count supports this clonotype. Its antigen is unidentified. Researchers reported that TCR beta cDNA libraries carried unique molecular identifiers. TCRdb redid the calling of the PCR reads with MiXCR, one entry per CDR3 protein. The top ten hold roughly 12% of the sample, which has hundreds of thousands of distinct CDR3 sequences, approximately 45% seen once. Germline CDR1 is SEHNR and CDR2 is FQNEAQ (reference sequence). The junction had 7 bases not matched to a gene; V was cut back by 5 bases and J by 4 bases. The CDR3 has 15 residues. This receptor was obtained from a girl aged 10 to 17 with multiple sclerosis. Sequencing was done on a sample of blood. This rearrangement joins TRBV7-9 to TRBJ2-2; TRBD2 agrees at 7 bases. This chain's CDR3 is CASSPPGGTTGELFF. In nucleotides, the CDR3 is TGTGCCAGCAGCCCGCCCGGGGGGACCACCGGGGAGCTGTTTTTT.